The T cell receptor beta chain under discussion was sequenced for a study of T cell responses to AZD1222 COVID-19 vaccine. Study-level results: Close to half of spike-specific TCRs reportedly recognize unmutated variant regions. Most donors were white British and more were female, and clonal diversity was possibly underestimated. Just a handful of people given AZD1222 tested seropositive at baseline.

The CDR3 has 16 amino acids. Germline lookup yields CDR1 SGHVS and CDR2 FNYEAQ. J was trimmed by 6 bases and V by 0 bases; bases with no gene match: 6. Concerning this clone: Its antigen remains unidentified.

The repertoire was sequenced with immunoSEQ multiplex PCR; TCRdb's copy has only in-frame clones and lacks some. The data show 120,000 to 150,000 clones, with about 90% seen just once and roughly 5.6% held by the top ten. Sequencing used peripheral blood, obtained on day 0 of AZD1222 vaccination. The chain couples TRBV7-6 to TRBJ2-1, with TRBD2 matching over 9 bases. The TCR comes from an adult in good health. This CDR3 is CASSLAGTSQTNEQFF. CDR3 coding DNA: TGTGCCAGCAGCTTAGCCGGGACTAGCCAGACCAATGAGCAGTTCTTC.